The sequence of this T cell receptor beta chain was determined in a study of T cells after posttransplantation cyclophosphamide. The method was immunoSEQ multiplex PCR; TCRdb's version includes in-frame clones alone and lacks a portion of them. The table has fewer than 25,000 clones, roughly 90% seen once; the top ten hold around 8.2%. CDR1 and CDR2 (germline): MNHEY, SMNVEV (reference sequence). The CDR3 is 19 residues long. After removal of 1 base from V and 7 bases from J, the junction contained 10 bases not matched to a gene. The study, taken as a whole, reports: Later post-transplant blood repertoires were often dominated by donor CD8+ memory clones. Skin or GI-infiltrating T cells shared few TRB sequences with blood. Recipient CMV seropositivity and CMV reactivation strongly tracked TRB clonality.

Concerning this clone itself: Its target is unknown.

Control samples came 1 year after myeloablative marrow transplants with methotrexate plus calcineurin inhibitor. V is TRBV27 and J is TRBJ2-2; 15 bases align to TRBD2. The clonotype was recovered from a female patient aged 45 to 65 who received an allogeneic stem cell transplant from an unrelated donor, was CMV-positive, and had chronic GVHD only. Some T cells may be provided by the graft donor. Here the sequenced sample was PBMCs, taken after an allogeneic stem cell transplant with a calcineurin inhibitor and methotrexate. The CDR3 DNA reads TGTGCCAGCAGTTTATTAACGGGACTAGCGGGAGGCCACGGCGGGGAGCTGTTTTTT. Encoded protein: CASSLLTGLAGGHGGELFF.